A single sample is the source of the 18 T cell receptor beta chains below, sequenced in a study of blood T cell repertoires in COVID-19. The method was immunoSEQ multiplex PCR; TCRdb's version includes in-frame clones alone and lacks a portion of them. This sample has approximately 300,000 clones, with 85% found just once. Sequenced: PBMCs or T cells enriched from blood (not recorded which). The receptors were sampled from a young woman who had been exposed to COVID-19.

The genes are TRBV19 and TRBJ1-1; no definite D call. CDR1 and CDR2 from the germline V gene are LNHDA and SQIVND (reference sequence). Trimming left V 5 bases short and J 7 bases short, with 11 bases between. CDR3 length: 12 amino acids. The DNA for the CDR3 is TGTGCCAGTAGTCCGATGGGAGGTGAAGCTTTCTTT. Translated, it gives CASSPMGGEAFF.

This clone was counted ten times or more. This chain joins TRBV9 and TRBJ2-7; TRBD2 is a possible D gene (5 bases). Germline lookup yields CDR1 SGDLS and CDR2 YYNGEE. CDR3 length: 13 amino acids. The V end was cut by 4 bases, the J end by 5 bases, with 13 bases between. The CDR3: CASSLGGSNEQYF. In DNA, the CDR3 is TGTGCCAGCAGCCTCGGCGGGTCGAACGAGCAGTACTTC.

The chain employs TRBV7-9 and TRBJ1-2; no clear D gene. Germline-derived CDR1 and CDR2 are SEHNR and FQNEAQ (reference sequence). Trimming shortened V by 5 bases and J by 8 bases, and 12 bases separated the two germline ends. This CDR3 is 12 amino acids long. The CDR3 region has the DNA TGTGCCAGCAGCCCCAGCGGAATGGGCTACACCTTC. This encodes CASSPSGMGYTF.

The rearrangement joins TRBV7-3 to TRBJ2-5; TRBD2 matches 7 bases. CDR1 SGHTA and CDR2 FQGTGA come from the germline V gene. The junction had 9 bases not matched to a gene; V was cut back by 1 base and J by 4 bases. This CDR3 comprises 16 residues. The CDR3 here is CASSLSGGAQRETQYF. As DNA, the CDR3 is TGTGCCAGCAGCTTAAGCGGGGGAGCACAACGAGAGACCCAGTACTTC. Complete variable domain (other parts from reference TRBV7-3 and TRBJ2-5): GAGVSQTPSNKVTEKGKYVELRCDPISGHTALYWYRQSLGQGPEFLIYFQGTGAADDSGLPNDRFFAVRPEGSVSTLKIQRTERGDSAVYLCASSLSGGAQRETQYFGPGTRLLVL.

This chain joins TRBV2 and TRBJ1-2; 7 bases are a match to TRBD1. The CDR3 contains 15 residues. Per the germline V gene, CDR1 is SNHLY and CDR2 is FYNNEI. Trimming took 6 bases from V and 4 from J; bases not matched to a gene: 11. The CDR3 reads CASSAQEGTVYGYTF. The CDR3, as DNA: TGTGCCAGCAGCGCGCAGGAAGGGACAGTCTATGGCTACACCTTC.

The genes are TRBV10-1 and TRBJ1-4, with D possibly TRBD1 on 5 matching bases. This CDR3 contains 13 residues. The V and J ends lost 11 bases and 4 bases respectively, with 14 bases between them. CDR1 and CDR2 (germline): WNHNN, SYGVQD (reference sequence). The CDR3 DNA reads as TGCGCCGGGGGGGGTGGCCTTAATGAAAAACTGTTTTTT. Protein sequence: CAGGGGLNEKLFF.

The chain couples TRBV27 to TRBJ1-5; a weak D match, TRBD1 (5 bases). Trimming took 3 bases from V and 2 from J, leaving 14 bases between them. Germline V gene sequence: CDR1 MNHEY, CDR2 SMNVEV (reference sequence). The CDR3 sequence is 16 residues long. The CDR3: CASSFKGIVGNQPQHF. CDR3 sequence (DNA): TGTGCCAGCAGTTTTAAGGGGATTGTAGGCAATCAGCCCCAGCATTTT.

This CDR3 reads CASVLAGGLNEQFF. The CDR3 bases are TGTGCCAGCGTACTAGCGGGGGGGCTAAATGAGCAGTTCTTC. This chain joins TRBV6-5 and TRBJ2-1; 13 bases fit TRBD2. Germline loops: CDR1 MNHEY, CDR2 SVGAGI. CDR3 size: 14 residues. V lost 8 bases to trimming and J lost 7 bases; unmatched junction nucleotides: 5.

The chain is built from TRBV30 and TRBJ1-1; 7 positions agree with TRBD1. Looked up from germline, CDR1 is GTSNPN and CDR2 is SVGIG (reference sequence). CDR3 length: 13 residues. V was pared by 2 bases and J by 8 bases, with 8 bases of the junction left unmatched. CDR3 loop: CAWSWQGVGEAFF. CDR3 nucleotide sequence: TGTGCCTGGAGTTGGCAGGGGGTTGGGGAAGCTTTCTTT.

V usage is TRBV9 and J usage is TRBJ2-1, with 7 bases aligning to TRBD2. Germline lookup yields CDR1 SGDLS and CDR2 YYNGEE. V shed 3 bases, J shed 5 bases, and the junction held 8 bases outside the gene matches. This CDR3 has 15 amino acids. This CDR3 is CASSGKGGRHNEQFF. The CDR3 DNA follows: TGTGCCAGCAGCGGGAAAGGCGGGAGACACAATGAGCAGTTCTTC.

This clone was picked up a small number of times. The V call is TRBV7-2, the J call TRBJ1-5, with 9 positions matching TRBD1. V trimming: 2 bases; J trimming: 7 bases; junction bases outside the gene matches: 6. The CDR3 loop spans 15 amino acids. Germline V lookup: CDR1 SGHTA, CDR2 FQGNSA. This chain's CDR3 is CASSLIPGQGQPQHF. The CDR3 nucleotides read TGTGCCAGCAGCTTAATACCGGGACAGGGACAGCCCCAGCATTTT.

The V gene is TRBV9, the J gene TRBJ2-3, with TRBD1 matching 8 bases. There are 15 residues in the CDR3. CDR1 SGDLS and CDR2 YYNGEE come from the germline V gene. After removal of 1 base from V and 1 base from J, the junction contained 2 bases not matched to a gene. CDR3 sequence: CASSVQGAGTDTQYF. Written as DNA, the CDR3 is TGTGCCAGCAGCGTACAGGGGGCGGGCACAGATACGCAGTATTTT.

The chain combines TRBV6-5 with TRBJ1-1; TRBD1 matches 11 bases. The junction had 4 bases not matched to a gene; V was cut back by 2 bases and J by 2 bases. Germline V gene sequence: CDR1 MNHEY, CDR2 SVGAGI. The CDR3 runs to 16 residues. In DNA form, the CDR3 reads TGTGCCAGCAGTTACCCCGGACAGGGGGCTAACACTGAAGCTTTCTTT. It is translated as CASSYPGQGANTEAFF.

Here the CDR3 reads CASSHHRGAANTGELFF. The CDR3 DNA sequence: TGCGCCAGCAGCCATCACCGGGGGGCCGCGAACACCGGGGAGCTGTTTTTT. The chain joins TRBV4-3 to TRBJ2-2; weak D call: TRBD2 (7 bases). The germline V and J ends were trimmed by 3 bases and 0 bases, with 14 bases remaining between them. This CDR3 comprises 17 residues. Germline V gives CDR1 LGHNA, CDR2 YSLEER.

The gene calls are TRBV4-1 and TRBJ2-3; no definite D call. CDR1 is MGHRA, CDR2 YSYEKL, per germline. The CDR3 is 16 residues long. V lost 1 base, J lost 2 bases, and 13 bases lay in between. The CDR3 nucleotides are TGCGCCAGCAGCCAAGGCGGCTACCCGACCACAGATACGCAGTATTTT. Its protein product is CASSQGGYPTTDTQYF.

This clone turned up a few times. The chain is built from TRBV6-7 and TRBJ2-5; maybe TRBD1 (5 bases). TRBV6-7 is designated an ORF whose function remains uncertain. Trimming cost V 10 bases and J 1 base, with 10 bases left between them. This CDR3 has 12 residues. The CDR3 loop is CATFDSQETQYF. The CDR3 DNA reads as TGTGCCACATTCGACAGCCAAGAGACCCAGTACTTC.

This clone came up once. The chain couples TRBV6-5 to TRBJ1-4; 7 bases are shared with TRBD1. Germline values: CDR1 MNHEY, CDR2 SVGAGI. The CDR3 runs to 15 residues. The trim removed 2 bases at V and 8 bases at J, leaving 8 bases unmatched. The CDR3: CASSYGGTVREKLFF. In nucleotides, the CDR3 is TGTGCCAGCAGTTACGGGGGGACAGTTCGAGAAAAACTGTTTTTT.

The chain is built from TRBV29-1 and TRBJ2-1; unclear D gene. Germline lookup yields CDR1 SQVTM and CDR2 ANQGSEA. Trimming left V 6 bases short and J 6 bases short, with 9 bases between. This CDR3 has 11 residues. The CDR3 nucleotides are TGCAGCGTCCAAACGGGCAATGAGCAGTTCTTC. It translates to CSVQTGNEQFF.